Here is one T cell receptor beta chain with its context. Its antigen is as yet unknown. The data were obtained in a study of vaccination and CD4 T cells after COVID-19. At the Johns Hopkins FTIC core, DNA taken from cultured CD4+ T cells was sequenced by way of the Oncomine TCR Beta short-read assay. TCRdb re-called the PCR reads with MiXCR, one entry per CDR3 protein. The top ten clones hold over 9.5% of a sample with over 10,000 distinct CDR3 sequences, around three fifths of them seen once. Regarding treatment: roughly 10-day PBMC culture with coronavirus spike peptide pools or control peptides (ViraFEST assay). The culture of about 2 million PBMCs per well included around 10 IU/ml IL-2 and roughly 10 ug/ml peptide pools. This CDR3 is built from 14 residues. Trimming took 3 bases from V and 0 from J, leaving 8 bases between them. CDR1 and CDR2 from the germline V gene are DFQATT and SNEGSKA (reference sequence).

The source is a human donor who had recovered from COVID-19. The gene calls are TRBV20-1 and TRBJ1-4; D not certain. Sequenced material: CD4+ T cells from blood, cultured in vitro. The CDR3 DNA reads TGCAGTGCTAGCCGGGATACAACTAATGAAAAACTGTTTTTT. Translating it yields CSASRDTTNEKLFF.